This TCR beta chain was recorded in a study of shared clonotypes between healthy human individuals. Genomic DNA of every subset was divided equally among multiple immunoSEQ plates. This table comes from immunoSEQ multiplex PCR, and its TCRdb copy is limited to in-frame clones, with some not included. This table holds about 2 million clones, over 85% found once. Germline assignment: CDR1 SQVTM and CDR2 ANQGSEA. Trimming left V 2 bases short and J 7 bases short, with 14 bases between. This CDR3 has 13 residues. The chain employs TRBV29-1 and TRBJ1-2; D is ambiguous. This clonotype was sampled from a young man in good health. Sample: naive CD4+ T cells sorted from blood. Subset meaning: CD45RA+ positively selected. The CDR3 is CSVEQDSAIGYTF. For the CDR3, the DNA is TGCAGCGTTGAACAAGACTCCGCGATTGGCTACACCTTC.